A selection of T cell receptor beta chains follows, all from one sample in a study of CD8+CD57+ T cells in acquired aplastic anemia. TCRdb called the reads again in MiXCR, with one record for every CDR3 protein. Of about 42,000 distinct CDR3 sequences detected, 55% to 80% appear once; the ten largest clones hold about 22%. Sequencing was carried out using sorted CD4+, CD8+, or CD8+CD57+ T cells (not recorded which) from PBMCs. The receptors were sampled from a human donor in good health, serving as a control. The CDR3 runs from the conserved cysteine through the conserved F or W. Each record gives: J gene, clone size, D gene, V gene, CDR3 DNA, CDR3 protein. D genes are given only for firm matches. Some rows mark clone size as missing; the rest say once, few, many or name a class of expanded clone.

TRBJ2-2,.,.,TRBV7-6,TGTGCCAGCAGCGAGGCAGGAGGAGGCGGGGAGCTGTCTTTT,CASSEAGGGGELSF
TRBJ1-6,.,.,TRBV25-1,TGTGCCAGCAGTGAAAGTACAGGGTATAATTCACCCCTCCACTTT,CASSESTGYNSPLHF
TRBJ2-1,.,TRBD1,TRBV19,TGTGCCAGTAGTATTGGACAGGGGGCTTACAATGAGCAGTTCTTC,CASSIGQGAYNEQFF
TRBJ2-7,.,TRBD1,TRBV2,TGTACCAGCAGTGAAGGGGGCGACCTCTCCTACGAGCAGTACTTC,CTSSEGGDLSYEQYF
TRBJ1-1,many,.,TRBV9,TGTGCCAGCAGCGCATCGTACAGGGTAAACACTGAAGCTTTCTTT,CASSASYRVNTEAFF
TRBJ2-5,.,.,TRBV7-9,TGTGCCAGCAGCCCAAGAGCTTCTAAGGCCCAGTACTTC,CASSPRASKAQYF
TRBJ1-2,.,TRBD1,TRBV29-1,TGCAGCGCTGGGGACAGAGCTAACTATGGCTACACCTTC,CSAGDRANYGYTF
TRBJ2-7,.,.,TRBV4-1,TGCGCCAGCAGCCAAGGGGGCAGGGAGAAGTACTTC,CASSQGGREKYF
TRBJ1-4,.,.,TRBV25-1,TGTGCCAGCAGTGGTAACAGGGACTTCAATGAAAAACTGTTTTTT,CASSGNRDFNEKLFF
TRBJ2-5,.,.,TRBV11-2,TGTGCCAGCAGCCAAGATCGGGTTCGGGCGGTGGGGTTAATGGAGACCCAGTACTTC,CASSQDRVRAVGLMETQYF
TRBJ2-7,medium-sized,TRBD1,TRBV6-1,TGTGCCAGCAGTGATACCGGGACAGTGAGCGACGAGCAGTACTTC,CASSDTGTVSDEQYF
TRBJ1-2,once,.,TRBV7-3,TGTGCCAGCAGCAGACAGAGGAGGGGCTACACCTTC,CASSRQRRGYTF